This T cell receptor (beta chain) was observed in a study of blood T cell repertoires in COVID-19. Study background: Sites in the United States, Italy and Spain provided acute and convalescent COVID-19 samples. In each case, the material was cDNA or gDNA derived from T cells, B-cell-depleted T cells, or PBMCs.

Germline V gene sequence: CDR1 SGDLS, CDR2 YYNGEE. The trim removed 0 bases at V and 3 bases at J, leaving 13 bases unmatched. The length of the CDR3 is 18 residues. The authors' processing: Reference gene primer amplification yielded estimated nucleated cell counts. Method: immunoSEQ multiplex PCR; TCRdb's copy keeps in-frame clones and lacks some. V, J and clone size derive from that table, while D and trimming were established from the DNA sequence. The sample includes roughly 63,000 clones, around 80% of them seen just once. The chain has TRBV9 and TRBJ2-5, with 8 bases fitting TRBD2. The sample was peripheral blood. This TCR was recovered from a human donor in a cohort sampled during active COVID-19. Here the CDR3 DNA reads TGTGCCAGCAGCGTAGCGGGCGGGAGGCACGTGTTGAAAGAGACCCAGTACTTC. Encoded protein: CASSVAGGRHVLKETQYF.